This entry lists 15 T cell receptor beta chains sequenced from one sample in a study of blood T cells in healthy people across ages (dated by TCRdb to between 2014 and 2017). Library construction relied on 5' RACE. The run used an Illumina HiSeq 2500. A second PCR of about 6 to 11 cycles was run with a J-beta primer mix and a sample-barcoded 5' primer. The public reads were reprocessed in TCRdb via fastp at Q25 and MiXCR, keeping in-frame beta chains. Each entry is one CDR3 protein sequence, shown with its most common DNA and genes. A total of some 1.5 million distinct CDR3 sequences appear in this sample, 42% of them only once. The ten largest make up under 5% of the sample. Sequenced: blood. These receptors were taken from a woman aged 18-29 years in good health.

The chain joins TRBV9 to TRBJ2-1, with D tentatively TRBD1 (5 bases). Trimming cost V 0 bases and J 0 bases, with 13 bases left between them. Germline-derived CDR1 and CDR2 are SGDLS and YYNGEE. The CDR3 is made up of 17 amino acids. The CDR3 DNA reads TGTGCCAGCAGCGTAGTCGGTTTACAGGTCTCCTACAATGAGCAGTTCTTC. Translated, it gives CASSVVGLQVSYNEQFF.

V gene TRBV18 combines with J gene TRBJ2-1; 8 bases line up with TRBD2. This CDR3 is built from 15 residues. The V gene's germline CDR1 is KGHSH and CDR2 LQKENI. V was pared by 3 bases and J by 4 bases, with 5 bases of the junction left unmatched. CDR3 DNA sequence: TGTGCCAGCTCACCGGCACTAGCGGATTACAATGAGCAGTTCTTC. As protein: CASSPALADYNEQFF. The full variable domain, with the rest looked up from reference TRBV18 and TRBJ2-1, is NAGVMQNPRHLVRRRGQEARLRCSPMKGHSHVYWYRQLPEEGLKFMVYLQKENIIDESGMPKERFSAEFPKEGPSILRIQQVVRGDSAAYFCASSPALADYNEQFFGPGTRLTVL.

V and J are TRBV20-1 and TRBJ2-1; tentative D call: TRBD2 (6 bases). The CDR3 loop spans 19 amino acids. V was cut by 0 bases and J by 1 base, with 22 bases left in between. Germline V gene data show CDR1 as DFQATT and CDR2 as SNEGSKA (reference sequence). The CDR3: CSARDLTGETPRSYNEQFF. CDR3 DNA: TGCAGTGCTAGAGATTTAACGGGAGAGACCCCTAGGTCCTACAATGAGCAGTTCTTC.

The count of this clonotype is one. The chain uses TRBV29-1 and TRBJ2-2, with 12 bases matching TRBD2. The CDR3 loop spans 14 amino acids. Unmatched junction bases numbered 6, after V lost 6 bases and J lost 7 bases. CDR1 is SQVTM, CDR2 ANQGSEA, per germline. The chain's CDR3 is CSVGLLAGGGELFF. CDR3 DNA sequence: TGCAGCGTGGGCCTACTAGCGGGAGGCGGGGAGCTGTTTTTT.

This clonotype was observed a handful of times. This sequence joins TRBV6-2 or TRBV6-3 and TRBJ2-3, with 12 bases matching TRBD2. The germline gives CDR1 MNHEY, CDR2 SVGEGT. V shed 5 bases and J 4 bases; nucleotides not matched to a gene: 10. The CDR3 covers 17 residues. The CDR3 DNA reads TGTGCCAGCAGTGCAACCCAGACTAGCGGGAGAGCAGATACGCAGTATTTT. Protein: CASSATQTSGRADTQYF.

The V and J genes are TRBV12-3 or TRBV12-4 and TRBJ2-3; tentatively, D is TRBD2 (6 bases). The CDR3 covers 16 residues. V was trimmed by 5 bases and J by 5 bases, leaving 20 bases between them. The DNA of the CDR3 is TGTGCCAGCAGTCAGGACCGGACTATCCGGATAGATACGCAGTATTTT. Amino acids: CASSQDRTIRIDTQYF.

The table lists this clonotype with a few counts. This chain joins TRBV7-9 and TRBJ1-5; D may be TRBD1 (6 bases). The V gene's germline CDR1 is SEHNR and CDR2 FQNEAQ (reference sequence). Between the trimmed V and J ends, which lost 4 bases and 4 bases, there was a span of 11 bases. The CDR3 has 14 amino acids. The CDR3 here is CASSSTQGNQPQHF. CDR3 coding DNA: TGTGCCAGCAGCTCTACCCAGGGGAATCAGCCCCAGCATTTT.

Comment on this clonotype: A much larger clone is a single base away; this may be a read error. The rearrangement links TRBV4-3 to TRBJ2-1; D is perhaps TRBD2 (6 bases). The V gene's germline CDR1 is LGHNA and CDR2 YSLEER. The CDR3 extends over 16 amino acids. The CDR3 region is CASSQEAGLSYSEQFF. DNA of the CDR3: TGCGCCAGCAGCCAAGAGGCGGGGCTCTCCTACAGTGAGCAGTTCTTC.

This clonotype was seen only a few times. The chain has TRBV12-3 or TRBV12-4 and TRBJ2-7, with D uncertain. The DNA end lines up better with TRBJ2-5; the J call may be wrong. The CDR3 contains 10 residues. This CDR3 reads CASSSKTQYF. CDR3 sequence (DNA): TGTGCCAGCAGCTCCAAGACCCAGTACTTC.

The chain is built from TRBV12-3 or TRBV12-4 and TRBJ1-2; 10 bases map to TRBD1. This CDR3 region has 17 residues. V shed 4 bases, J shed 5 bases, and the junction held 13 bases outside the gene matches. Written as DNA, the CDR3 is TGTGCCAGCAGTTCACGACCTCCGACAGGGGGCAGTTATGGCTACACCTTC. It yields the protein CASSSRPPTGGSYGYTF.

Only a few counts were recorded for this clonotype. DNA for the CDR3: TGTGCCAGCAGTGGACTCTCAGGGTACAGCTCCTACGAGCAGTACTTC. It codes for CASSGLSGYSSYEQYF. V is TRBV6-1 and J is TRBJ2-7; maybe TRBD1 (5 bases). With 4 bases removed from V and 0 bases from J, the gap between germline ends came to 16 bases. Germline assignment: CDR1 MNHNS and CDR2 SASEGT. CDR3 length: 16 residues.

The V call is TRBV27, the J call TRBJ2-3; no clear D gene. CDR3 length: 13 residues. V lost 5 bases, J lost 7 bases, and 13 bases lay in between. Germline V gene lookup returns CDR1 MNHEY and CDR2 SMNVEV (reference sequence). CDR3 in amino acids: CASSPMDPNTQYF. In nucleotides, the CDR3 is TGTGCCAGCAGTCCCATGGACCCTAATACGCAGTATTTT.

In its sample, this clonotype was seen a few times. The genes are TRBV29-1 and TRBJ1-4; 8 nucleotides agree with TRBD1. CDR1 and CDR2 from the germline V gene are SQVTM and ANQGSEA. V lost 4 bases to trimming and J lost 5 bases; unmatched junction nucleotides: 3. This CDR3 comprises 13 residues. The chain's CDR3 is CSVGQGLNEKLFF. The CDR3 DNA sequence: TGCAGCGTTGGACAGGGGTTAAATGAAAAACTGTTTTTT.

The CDR3 DNA reads TGTGCCAGCAGCCAAGCAAACAGGGTATTCACTGAAGCTTTCTTT. Its protein product is CASSQANRVFTEAFF. J is TRBJ1-1 and V is TRBV3-1; possibly TRBD1 for D (6 bases). The V end lost 1 base, the J end lost 4 bases, and 13 bases lay between the germline ends. The CDR3 runs to 15 residues. Germline CDR1 is LGHDT and CDR2 is YNNKEL (reference sequence).

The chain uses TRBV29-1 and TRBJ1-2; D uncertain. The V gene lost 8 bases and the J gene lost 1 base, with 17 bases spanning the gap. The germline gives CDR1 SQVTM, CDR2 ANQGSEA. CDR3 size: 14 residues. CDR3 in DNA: TGCAGCAGCAGGTCCGAACCATTTAACTATGGCTACACCTTC. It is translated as CSSRSEPFNYGYTF.